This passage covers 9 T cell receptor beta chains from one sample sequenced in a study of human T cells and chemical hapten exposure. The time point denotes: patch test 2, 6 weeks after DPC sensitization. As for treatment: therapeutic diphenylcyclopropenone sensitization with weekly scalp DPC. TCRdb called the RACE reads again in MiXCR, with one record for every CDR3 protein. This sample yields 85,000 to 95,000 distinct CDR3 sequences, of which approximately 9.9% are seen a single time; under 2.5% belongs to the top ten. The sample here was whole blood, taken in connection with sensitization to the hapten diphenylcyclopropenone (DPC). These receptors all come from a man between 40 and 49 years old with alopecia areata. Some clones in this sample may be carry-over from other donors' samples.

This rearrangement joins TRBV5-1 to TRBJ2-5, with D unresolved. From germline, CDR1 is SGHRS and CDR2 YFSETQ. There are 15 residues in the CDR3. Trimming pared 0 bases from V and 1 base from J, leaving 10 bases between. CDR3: CASSLASYPQETQYF. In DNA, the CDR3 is TGCGCCAGCAGCTTGGCCAGCTACCCCCAAGAGACCCAGTACTTC. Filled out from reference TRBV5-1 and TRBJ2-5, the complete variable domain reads KAGVTQTPRYLIKTRGQQVTLSCSPISGHRSVSWYQQTPGQGLQFLFEYFSETQRNKGNFPGRFSGRQFSNSRSEMNVSTLELGDSALYLCASSLASYPQETQYFGPGTRLLVL.

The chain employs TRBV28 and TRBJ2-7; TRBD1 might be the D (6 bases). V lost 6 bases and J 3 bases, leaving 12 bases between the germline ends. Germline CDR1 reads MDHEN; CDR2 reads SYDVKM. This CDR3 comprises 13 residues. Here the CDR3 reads CASRPGQVYEQYF. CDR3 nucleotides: TGTGCCAGCAGGCCGGGACAAGTCTACGAGCAGTACTTC.

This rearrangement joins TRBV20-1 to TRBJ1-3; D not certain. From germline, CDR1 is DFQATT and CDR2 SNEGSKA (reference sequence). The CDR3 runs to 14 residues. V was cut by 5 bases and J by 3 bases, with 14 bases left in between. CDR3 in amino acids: CSALTGSDGNTIYF. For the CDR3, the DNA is TGCAGTGCTCTTACGGGGAGCGATGGAAACACCATATATTTT.

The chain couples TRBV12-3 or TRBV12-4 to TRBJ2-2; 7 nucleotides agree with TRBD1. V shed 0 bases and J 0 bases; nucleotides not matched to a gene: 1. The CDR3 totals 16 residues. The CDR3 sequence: CASSLARGPNTGELFF. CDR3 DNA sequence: TGTGCCAGCAGTTTAGCGAGGGGGCCGAACACCGGGGAGCTGTTTTTT.

The DNA for the CDR3 is TGTGCCAGCAGTGAAGTGCATCCCTACAATGAGCAGTTCTTC. It codes for CASSEVHPYNEQFF. The V gene is TRBV6-1, the J gene TRBJ2-1; D is ambiguous. The CDR3 is 14 amino acids. Deletions cut 1 base from V and 2 bases from J, with 6 bases between. The V gene's germline CDR1 is MNHNS and CDR2 SASEGT.

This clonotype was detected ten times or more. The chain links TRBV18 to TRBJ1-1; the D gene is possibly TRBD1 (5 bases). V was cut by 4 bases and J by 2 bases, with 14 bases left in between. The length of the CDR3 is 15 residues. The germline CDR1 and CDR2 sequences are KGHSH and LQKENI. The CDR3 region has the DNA TGTGCCAGCTCACTTCTGGGACGGGAAAACACTGAAGCTTTCTTT. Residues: CASSLLGRENTEAFF.

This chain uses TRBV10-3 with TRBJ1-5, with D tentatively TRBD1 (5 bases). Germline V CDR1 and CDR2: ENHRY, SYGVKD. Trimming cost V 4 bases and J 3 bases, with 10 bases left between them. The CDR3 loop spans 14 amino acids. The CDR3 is CAISGGGNNQPQHF. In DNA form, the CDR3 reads TGTGCCATCAGTGGGGGGGGGAACAATCAGCCCCAGCATTTT.

CDR3 residues: CSVSVGAQETQYF. The CDR3 nucleotides are TGCAGCGTTTCCGTGGGAGCGCAAGAGACCCAGTACTTC. This sequence joins TRBV29-1 and TRBJ2-5, with TRBD2 as a possible D gene (5 bases). The germline V gene has CDR1 SQVTM and CDR2 ANQGSEA. V was cut by 5 bases and J by 2 bases, with 12 bases left in between. The CDR3 runs 13 residues.

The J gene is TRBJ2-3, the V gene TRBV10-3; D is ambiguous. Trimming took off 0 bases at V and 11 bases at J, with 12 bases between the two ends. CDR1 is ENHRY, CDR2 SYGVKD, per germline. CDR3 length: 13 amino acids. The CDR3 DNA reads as TGTGCCATCAGTGAGTCGAAAACCTGGGGGCAGTATTTT. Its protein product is CAISESKTWGQYF.